The source of this T cell receptor beta chain is a study of blood T cell repertoires in COVID-19. Some clones are missing from TCRdb's copy, which holds only in-frame ones; the method was immunoSEQ multiplex PCR. The sample lists 88,000 or so clones, around nine tenths occurring once. V shed 4 bases and J 2 bases; nucleotides not matched to a gene: 8. This CDR3 has 16 amino acids. Per the germline V gene, CDR1 is MNHEY and CDR2 is SVGEGT. This clone was detected a few times. The sequencing sample was made of peripheral blood. The chain combines TRBV6-2 or TRBV6-3 with TRBJ1-5, with 7 bases aligning to TRBD1. The source is a man aged 45-65 years with acute or convalescent COVID-19. CDR3 coding DNA: TGTGCCAGCAGTTTTTACAGGGGAGGTGGCAATCAGCCCCAGCATTTT. It translates to CASSFYRGGGNQPQHF.